A selection of T cell receptor beta chains follows, all from one sample in a study of T cells after yellow fever vaccination. TCRdb re-called the 5' RACE reads through MiXCR, storing one row per CDR3 protein. The table shows 100,000 to 150,000 distinct CDR3 sequences, with more than 6% occurring only once. The material sequenced was CD4+ T cells sorted from PBMCs, taken 10 days after the first yellow fever vaccination. The source of these receptors is a man younger than 35 who received the YFV17D yellow fever vaccine. The CDR3 runs from the conserved cysteine through the conserved F or W. The D gene is left open where the match is weak. Some rows mark clone size as missing; the rest say once, few, many or name a class of expanded clone.

v_gene: TRBV20-1
abundance: many
d_gene: TRBD1
j_gene: TRBJ2-5
CDR3nt: TGCAGTGCTAGAGATCCCCGGACAGGCCAAGAGACCCAGTACTTC
CDR3aa: CSARDPRTGQETQYF

v_gene: TRBV11-2
abundance: many
d_gene: NA
j_gene: TRBJ1-4
CDR3nt: TGTGCCAGCAGCGGAAGGGGAGATGAAAAACTGTTTTTT
CDR3aa: CASSGRGDEKLFF

v_gene: TRBV5-1
abundance: many
d_gene: TRBD2
j_gene: TRBJ2-3
CDR3nt: TGCGCCAGCAGCGTAATAGCGGGGGTTACCACAGATACGCAGTATTTT
CDR3aa: CASSVIAGVTTDTQYF

v_gene: TRBV5-1
abundance: many
d_gene: TRBD1
j_gene: TRBJ1-1
CDR3nt: TGCGCCAGCAGCGTAGGGACAGACTACGAAGCTTTCTTT
CDR3aa: CASSVGTDYEAFF

v_gene: TRBV7-3
abundance: many
d_gene: TRBD1
j_gene: TRBJ2-1
CDR3nt: TGTGCCAGCAGCTTATCGGGACAGTCCTACAATGAGCAGTTCTTC
CDR3aa: CASSLSGQSYNEQFF

v_gene: TRBV27
abundance: many
d_gene: NA
j_gene: TRBJ2-7
CDR3nt: TGTGCCAGCAGAAGTAAGAGGTACGAGCAGTACTTC
CDR3aa: CASRSKRYEQYF

v_gene: TRBV6-5
abundance: many
d_gene: TRBD2
j_gene: TRBJ2-3
CDR3nt: TGTGCCAGCCGGCGGGGGGGGGTGGATACGCAGTATTTT
CDR3aa: CASRRGGVDTQYF

v_gene: TRBV6-2/TRBV6-3
abundance: many
d_gene: NA
j_gene: TRBJ1-6
CDR3nt: TGTGCCAGCAGCCCCCCACCAGGCAGGCGACGTAATTCACCCCTCCACTTT
CDR3aa: CASSPPPGRRRNSPLHF

v_gene: TRBV20-1
abundance: many
d_gene: NA
j_gene: TRBJ2-3
CDR3nt: TGCAGTGCCGCATCCGGTTCAGATACGCAGTATTTT
CDR3aa: CSAASGSDTQYF

v_gene: TRBV6-1
abundance: many
d_gene: TRBD1
j_gene: TRBJ1-1
CDR3nt: TGTGCCAGCCGACAGGGGGACACTGAAGCTTTCTTT
CDR3aa: CASRQGDTEAFF

v_gene: TRBV5-1
abundance: many
d_gene: TRBD1
j_gene: TRBJ1-4
CDR3nt: TGCGCCAGCTCCTATGGGACAGCAGAAAAACTGTTTTTT
CDR3aa: CASSYGTAEKLFF

v_gene: TRBV7-9
abundance: NA
d_gene: NA
j_gene: TRBJ1-3
CDR3nt: TGTGCCAGCAGCTTGCTCAGGGCAGGGAGCTCTGGAAACACCATATATTTT
CDR3aa: CASSLLRAGSSGNTIYF

v_gene: TRBV7-2
abundance: many
d_gene: NA
j_gene: TRBJ1-2
CDR3nt: TGTGCCAGCAGTTCTCTTACAGGAAACTATGGCTACACCTTC
CDR3aa: CASSSLTGNYGYTF

v_gene: TRBV18
abundance: many
d_gene: TRBD1
j_gene: TRBJ1-3
CDR3nt: TGTGCCAGCTCACGGGACAGGGAAAACACCATATATTTT
CDR3aa: CASSRDRENTIYF

v_gene: TRBV4-3
abundance: many
d_gene: TRBD1
j_gene: TRBJ2-2
CDR3nt: TGCGCCAGCAGCCAAGATCCGACAGGGGCAGGCACCGGGGAGCTGTTTTTT
CDR3aa: CASSQDPTGAGTGELFF

v_gene: TRBV20-1
abundance: many
d_gene: NA
j_gene: TRBJ1-5
CDR3nt: TGCAGTGCCCCGGACATCTCAGGGAATCAGCCCCAGCATTTT
CDR3aa: CSAPDISGNQPQHF

v_gene: TRBV20-1
abundance: many
d_gene: TRBD1
j_gene: TRBJ1-4
CDR3nt: TGCAGTGCCCTGGACAGGGCCAATGAAAAACTGTTTTTT
CDR3aa: CSALDRANEKLFF

v_gene: TRBV3-1
abundance: many
d_gene: NA
j_gene: TRBJ1-6
CDR3nt: TGTGCCAGCAGCCCCGTTGGGACGGTTTCACCCCTCCACTTT
CDR3aa: CASSPVGTVSPLHF

v_gene: TRBV12-3/TRBV12-4
abundance: NA
d_gene: NA
j_gene: TRBJ1-1
CDR3nt: TGTGCCAGCAGTCGGGAGTATTCGAACACTGAAGCTTTCTTT
CDR3aa: CASSREYSNTEAFF

v_gene: TRBV7-2
abundance: NA
d_gene: NA
j_gene: TRBJ2-3
CDR3nt: TGTGCCAGCAGCTTTGACTTCACAGATACGCAGTATTTT
CDR3aa: CASSFDFTDTQYF

v_gene: TRBV7-2
abundance: many
d_gene: NA
j_gene: TRBJ2-7
CDR3nt: TGTGCCAGCAGCGGGGCGGCAGGGGTTTATAACGAGCAGTACTTC
CDR3aa: CASSGAAGVYNEQYF

v_gene: TRBV18
abundance: many
d_gene: NA
j_gene: TRBJ2-3
CDR3nt: TGTGCCAGCTCACCAGATTACGGAGTAATGGATACGCAGTATTTT
CDR3aa: CASSPDYGVMDTQYF

v_gene: TRBV5-1
abundance: few
d_gene: TRBD2
j_gene: TRBJ2-7
CDR3nt: TGCGCCAGCAGCTTGCTGTCTTCCGGGGGGGAGCAGTACTTC
CDR3aa: CASSLLSSGGEQYF

v_gene: TRBV5-6
abundance: NA
d_gene: NA
j_gene: TRBJ1-2
CDR3nt: TGTGCCAGCAACCCCCCAGGGACACTTAACTATGGCTACACCTTC
CDR3aa: CASNPPGTLNYGYTF

v_gene: TRBV7-2
abundance: many
d_gene: NA
j_gene: TRBJ2-2
CDR3nt: TGTGCCAGCAGCTCCTATACCCGGGGGCTGTTTTTT
CDR3aa: CASSSYTRGLFF

v_gene: TRBV11-2
abundance: few
d_gene: NA
j_gene: TRBJ2-1
CDR3nt: TGTGCCAGCAGCTTAGTGGGGGGGCTGGGGGGGAATGAGCAGTTCTTC
CDR3aa: CASSLVGGLGGNEQFF

v_gene: TRBV7-7
abundance: NA
d_gene: NA
j_gene: TRBJ2-2
CDR3nt: TGTGCTAGCAGCTTAGATACTGGAGCTGGGGAGCTGTTTTTT
CDR3aa: CASSLDTGAGELFF

v_gene: TRBV28
abundance: few
d_gene: TRBD1
j_gene: TRBJ1-6
CDR3nt: TGTGCCAGCAGTTTACGACAGGGTACGGCACCCCTCCACTTT
CDR3aa: CASSLRQGTAPLHF

v_gene: TRBV20-1
abundance: NA
d_gene: NA
j_gene: TRBJ2-1
CDR3nt: TGCAGTGCTAGTGGGTCGGGGACGACGACACCTAGCTCCTACAATGAGCAGTTCTTC
CDR3aa: CSASGSGTTTPSSYNEQFF

v_gene: TRBV20-1
abundance: NA
d_gene: NA
j_gene: TRBJ2-6
CDR3nt: TGCAGTGCGCGCGGGGCTGGGGCCAACGTCCTGACTTTC
CDR3aa: CSARGAGANVLTF

v_gene: TRBV20-1
abundance: many
d_gene: NA
j_gene: TRBJ2-7
CDR3nt: TGCAGTGCTAGTAAGGGACTGAGGGGCTACGAGCAGTACTTC
CDR3aa: CSASKGLRGYEQYF

v_gene: TRBV18
abundance: many
d_gene: TRBD1
j_gene: TRBJ2-7
CDR3nt: TGTGCCAGCTCACCGACCGGGACAGGGGGCGTCGAGCAGTACTTC
CDR3aa: CASSPTGTGGVEQYF

v_gene: TRBV4-3
abundance: many
d_gene: TRBD1
j_gene: TRBJ1-1
CDR3nt: TGCGCCAGCAGCCAAGAATGGATCAGGGGGAGGATAATGAACACTGAAGCTTTCTTT
CDR3aa: CASSQEWIRGRIMNTEAFF

v_gene: TRBV3-1
abundance: few
d_gene: NA
j_gene: TRBJ2-1
CDR3nt: TGTGCCAGCAGCCAAGTGTCGACAGCGAGGAATGAGCAGTTCTTC
CDR3aa: CASSQVSTARNEQFF

v_gene: TRBV3-1
abundance: many
d_gene: NA
j_gene: TRBJ2-1
CDR3nt: TGTGCCAGCAGCCAAAGACCCGGGCGGAATGAGCAGTTCTTC
CDR3aa: CASSQRPGRNEQFF

v_gene: TRBV5-4
abundance: few
d_gene: NA
j_gene: TRBJ2-4
CDR3nt: TGTGCCAGCAGCTTGGAACAACCTGGGAACATTCAGTACTTC
CDR3aa: CASSLEQPGNIQYF

v_gene: TRBV28
abundance: many
d_gene: NA
j_gene: TRBJ2-5
CDR3nt: TGTGCCAGCAGTTTATCACAGGGAAAGACCCAGTACTTC
CDR3aa: CASSLSQGKTQYF

v_gene: TRBV12-3/TRBV12-4
abundance: many
d_gene: NA
j_gene: TRBJ2-1
CDR3nt: TGTGCCAGCAGTTACGGGCGGTACAATGAGCAGTTCTTC
CDR3aa: CASSYGRYNEQFF

v_gene: TRBV24-1
abundance: many
d_gene: NA
j_gene: TRBJ2-5
CDR3nt: TGTGCCACCAGTGACGGGCCCCAAGAGACCCAGTACTTC
CDR3aa: CATSDGPQETQYF

v_gene: TRBV11-2
abundance: many
d_gene: TRBD2
j_gene: TRBJ2-1
CDR3nt: TGTGCCAGCAGCTATCTCCCACGCGGGGGATCACCTGAGCAGTTCTTC
CDR3aa: CASSYLPRGGSPEQFF

v_gene: TRBV7-2
abundance: few
d_gene: NA
j_gene: TRBJ1-6
CDR3nt: TGTGCCAGCAGCGGAAGGCCACAGGTCGGGGCACCCCTCCACTTT
CDR3aa: CASSGRPQVGAPLHF

v_gene: TRBV19
abundance: many
d_gene: NA
j_gene: TRBJ1-1
CDR3nt: TGTGCCAGTAGTATAGTCAACGGACGGAAAGAAGCTTTCTTT
CDR3aa: CASSIVNGRKEAFF

v_gene: TRBV3-1
abundance: many
d_gene: NA
j_gene: TRBJ2-1
CDR3nt: TGTGCCAGCAGCCAAGACCCCGACCTCAATGAGCAGTTCTTC
CDR3aa: CASSQDPDLNEQFF

v_gene: TRBV20-1
abundance: many
d_gene: NA
j_gene: TRBJ1-1
CDR3nt: TGCAGTGCCAGCGGGGGGAACACTGAAGCTTTCTTT
CDR3aa: CSASGGNTEAFF

v_gene: TRBV14
abundance: many
d_gene: NA
j_gene: TRBJ1-1
CDR3nt: TGTGCCAGCAGCCAAGTGGTCACTGAAGCTTTCTTT
CDR3aa: CASSQVVTEAFF

v_gene: TRBV12-3/TRBV12-4
abundance: NA
d_gene: NA
j_gene: TRBJ2-3
CDR3nt: TGTGCCAGCAGTTTTCGGGGAGATACGCAGTATTTT
CDR3aa: CASSFRGDTQYF